This TCR beta chain was recorded in a study of T cell responses to AZD1222 COVID-19 vaccine. A note on this clone: Its antigen is unidentified.

Researchers grouped second doses given at about 4 or about 12 weeks into one pool. Produced via immunoSEQ multiplex PCR; TCRdb's table is partial and in-frame only. The table shows around 70,000 clones, with roughly 87% occurring only once. Overall study findings and caveats: Sampling captured repertoires only after the peak T cell response. Unmutated variant regions are reportedly targeted by nearly half of spike-specific TCRs. Possibly, clonal diversity was underestimated; donors were largely white British and included more females.

The CDR3 loop spans 14 amino acids. Germline values: CDR1 LGHDT, CDR2 YNNKEL (reference sequence). Trimming left V 4 bases short and J 3 bases short, with 12 bases between. Sequences were derived from peripheral blood, sampled 28 days after the second AZD1222 dose. This chain uses TRBV3-1 (or the pseudogene TRBV3-2) with TRBJ1-1; D is unresolved. The sequence derives from an adult who received the AZD1222 COVID-19 vaccine. CDR3 sequence reads: CASSRQSKDTEAFF. The DNA for the CDR3 is TGTGCCAGCAGCCGTCAAAGCAAGGACACTGAAGCTTTCTTT.